This is a list of T cell receptor beta chains from one sample in a study of CD8+CD57+ T cells in acquired aplastic anemia. Each CDR3 protein gets one entry after TCRdb re-called the reads with MiXCR. The table records roughly 200,000 distinct CDR3 sequences, about 60% of them present only once. Sequencing was performed on sorted CD4+, CD8+, or CD8+CD57+ T cells (not recorded which) from PBMCs. All receptors come from a human donor with aplastic anemia. Each CDR3 is given with its conserved first and last residue. Fields, in order: J gene, D gene, clone size, V gene, CDR3 protein, CDR3 DNA. A D gene is named only where the DNA matches it firmly. Clone sizes are given selectively: once, few, many, or a class where the clone is expanded.

J: TRBJ1-1
D: NA
size: once
V: TRBV2
CDR3: CASSDNGITEAFF
DNA: TGTGCCAGCAGTGATAACGGGATAACTGAAGCTTTCTTT

J: TRBJ1-5
D: NA
size: NA
V: TRBV19
CDR3: CASSVYRQFWDQPQHF
DNA: TGTGCCAGTAGTGTATACCGACAGTTTTGGGATCAGCCCCAGCATTTT

J: TRBJ2-5
D: NA
size: few
V: TRBV15
CDR3: CATSRGNNQETQYF
DNA: TGTGCCACCAGCAGAGGGAATAACCAAGAGACCCAGTACTTC

J: TRBJ2-5
D: TRBD1
size: many
V: TRBV7-9
CDR3: CASSMGQGSETQYF
DNA: TGTGCCAGCAGTATGGGACAGGGGAGTGAGACCCAGTACTTC

J: TRBJ1-6
D: NA
size: NA
V: TRBV2
CDR3: CASSSLHF
DNA: TGTGCCAGCAGTTCCCTCCACTTT

J: TRBJ1-2
D: NA
size: NA
V: TRBV25-1
CDR3: CASSLVGRGGYGYTF
DNA: TGTGCCAGCAGCTTAGTGGGAAGGGGAGGGTATGGCTACACCTTC

J: TRBJ2-1
D: NA
size: NA
V: TRBV10-3
CDR3: CAISGGPEYNEQFF
DNA: TGTGCCATCAGTGGCGGCCCGGAGTACAATGAGCAGTTCTTC

J: TRBJ2-1
D: TRBD2
size: NA
V: TRBV7-2
CDR3: CASNPLAGGEQFF
DNA: TGTGCCAGCAACCCACTAGCGGGAGGTGAGCAGTTCTTC

J: TRBJ2-7
D: TRBD2
size: NA
V: TRBV19
CDR3: CASSIGPPGRGYEQYF
DNA: TGTGCCAGTAGTATAGGTCCACCCGGGAGGGGGTACGAGCAGTACTTC

J: TRBJ1-2
D: NA
size: NA
V: TRBV27
CDR3: CASSHREGYGYTF
DNA: TGTGCCAGCAGTCACCGTGAGGGCTATGGCTACACCTTC

J: TRBJ1-2
D: TRBD1
size: NA
V: TRBV29-1
CDR3: CSARGLQGYTF
DNA: TGCAGCGCAAGGGGGCTACAAGGCTACACCTTC

J: TRBJ2-5
D: NA
size: few
V: TRBV7-7
CDR3: CASSLGDQETQYF
DNA: TGTGCTAGCAGCTTAGGGGACCAAGAGACCCAGTACTTC

J: TRBJ1-2
D: NA
size: few
V: TRBV3-1
CDR3: CASSQEGGGGPSIGYTF
DNA: TGTGCCAGCAGCCAAGAGGGGGGAGGAGGTCCTTCTATTGGCTACACCTTC

J: TRBJ1-3
D: NA
size: few
V: TRBV7-6
CDR3: CASSLQYGNTIYF
DNA: TGTGCCAGCAGCTTACAGTACGGAAACACCATATATTTT

J: TRBJ2-3
D: NA
size: few
V: TRBV20-1
CDR3: CSPTTDTQYF
DNA: TGCAGTCCCACTACAGATACGCAGTATTTT

J: TRBJ2-1
D: NA
size: many
V: TRBV14
CDR3: CASSQDSFRAARGNEQFF
DNA: TGTGCCAGCAGCCAAGACTCATTTCGCGCAGCGAGGGGCAATGAGCAGTTCTTC

J: TRBJ2-5
D: TRBD2
size: NA
V: TRBV24-1
CDR3: CATSDPPSGRGQETQYF
DNA: TGTGCCACCAGTGACCCCCCTAGCGGGAGGGGCCAAGAGACCCAGTACTTC

J: TRBJ2-3
D: NA
size: NA
V: TRBV2
CDR3: CASSDRTSTDTQYF
DNA: TGTGCCAGCAGTGACCGGACTAGCACAGATACGCAGTATTTT

J: TRBJ2-1
D: TRBD2
size: NA
V: TRBV15
CDR3: CATSSLAGGPSEQFF
DNA: TGTGCCACCAGCAGCTTAGCGGGGGGGCCCAGTGAGCAGTTCTTC

J: TRBJ2-6
D: NA
size: few
V: TRBV5-6
CDR3: CASSFSGANVLTF
DNA: TGTGCCAGCAGCTTCTCCGGGGCCAACGTCCTGACTTTC

J: TRBJ2-5
D: TRBD2
size: once
V: TRBV29-1
CDR3: CSVDSGRAETQYF
DNA: TGCAGCGTCGATAGCGGGAGGGCGGAGACCCAGTACTTC

J: TRBJ1-1
D: NA
size: NA
V: TRBV25-1
CDR3: CASSEGGTAPDTEAFF
DNA: TGTGCCAGCAGTGAAGGGGGTACGGCCCCGGACACTGAAGCTTTCTTT

J: TRBJ1-2
D: NA
size: NA
V: TRBV5-1
CDR3: CASSRGSGTEYGYTF
DNA: TGCGCCAGCAGCCGAGGATCAGGGACCGAGTATGGCTACACCTTC

J: TRBJ2-7
D: TRBD2
size: NA
V: TRBV19
CDR3: CASSRLAGAYEQYF
DNA: TGTGCCAGTAGTAGACTAGCGGGCGCCTACGAGCAGTACTTC

J: TRBJ2-7
D: NA
size: once
V: TRBV4-1
CDR3: CASSPPAGKGPYEQYF
DNA: TGCGCCAGCAGCCCACCCGCAGGGAAGGGCCCTTACGAGCAGTACTTC

J: TRBJ2-3
D: TRBD2
size: NA
V: TRBV7-9
CDR3: CASSPRTSETDTQYF
DNA: TGTGCCAGCAGCCCCCGGACTAGCGAGACAGATACGCAGTATTTT

J: TRBJ1-3
D: NA
size: NA
V: TRBV20-1
CDR3: CSATLGRGGNTIYF
DNA: TGCAGTGCTACCCTTGGGCGAGGTGGAAACACCATATATTTT

J: TRBJ1-2
D: NA
size: NA
V: TRBV12-3/TRBV12-4
CDR3: CASSFSDGYTF
DNA: TGTGCCAGCAGTTTTTCAGATGGCTACACCTTC